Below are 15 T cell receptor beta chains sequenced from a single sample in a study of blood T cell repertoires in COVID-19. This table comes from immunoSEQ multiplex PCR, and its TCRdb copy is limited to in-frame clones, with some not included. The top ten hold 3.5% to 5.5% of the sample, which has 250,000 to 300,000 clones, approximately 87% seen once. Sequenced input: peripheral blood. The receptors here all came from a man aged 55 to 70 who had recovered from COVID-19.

CDR3 in DNA: TGTGCCAGCAGGGAATTTAAACCGGGACATCCCTACGAGCAGTACTTC. Amino acids: CASREFKPGHPYEQYF. The rearrangement uses TRBV7-9 and TRBJ2-7; TRBD1 is a possible D gene (6 bases). Germline V CDR1 and CDR2: SEHNR, FQNEAQ (reference sequence). Trimming left V 6 bases short and J 2 bases short, with 20 bases between. This CDR3 region has 16 residues.

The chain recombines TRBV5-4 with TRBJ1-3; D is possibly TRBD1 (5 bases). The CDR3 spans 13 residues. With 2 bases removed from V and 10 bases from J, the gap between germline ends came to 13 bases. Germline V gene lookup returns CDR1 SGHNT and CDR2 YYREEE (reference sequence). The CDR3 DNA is TGTGCCAGCAGCTTTCCAGGGAAAGGAACCATATATTTT. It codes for CASSFPGKGTIYF.

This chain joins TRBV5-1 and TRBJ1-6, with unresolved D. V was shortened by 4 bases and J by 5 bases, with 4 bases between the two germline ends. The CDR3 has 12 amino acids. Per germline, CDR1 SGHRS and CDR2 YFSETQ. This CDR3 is CASSNNNSPLHF. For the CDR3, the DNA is TGCGCCAGCAGCAACAATAATTCACCCCTCCACTTT. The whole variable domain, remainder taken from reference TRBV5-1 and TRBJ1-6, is KAGVTQTPRYLIKTRGQQVTLSCSPISGHRSVSWYQQTPGQGLQFLFEYFSETQRNKGNFPGRFSGRQFSNSRSEMNVSTLELGDSALYLCASSNNNSPLHFGNGTRLTVT.

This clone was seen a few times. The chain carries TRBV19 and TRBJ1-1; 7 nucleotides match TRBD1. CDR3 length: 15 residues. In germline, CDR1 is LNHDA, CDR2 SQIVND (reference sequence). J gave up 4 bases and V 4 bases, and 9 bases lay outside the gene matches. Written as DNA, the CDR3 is TGTGCCAGTAGTACCCTCTCGACAGGGCGCACTGAAGCTTTCTTT. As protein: CASSTLSTGRTEAFF.

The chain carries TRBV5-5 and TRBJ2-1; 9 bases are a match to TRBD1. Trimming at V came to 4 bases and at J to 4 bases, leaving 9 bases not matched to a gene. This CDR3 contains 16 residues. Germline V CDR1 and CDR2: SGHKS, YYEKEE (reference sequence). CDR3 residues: CASSTTGQGMYNEQFF. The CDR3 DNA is TGTGCCAGCAGCACGACCGGACAGGGGATGTACAATGAGCAGTTCTTC.

In nucleotides, the CDR3 is TGTGCCAGCAACAGAGCCGGACTCCCGGAGGAGCAGTTCTTC. Protein: CASNRAGLPEEQFF. The gene calls are TRBV6-5 and TRBJ2-1; the D gene is possibly TRBD2 (5 bases). This CDR3 spans 14 amino acids. Trimming removed 7 bases at V and 10 bases at J, with 20 bases between. Germline CDR1 reads MNHEY; CDR2 reads SVGAGI.

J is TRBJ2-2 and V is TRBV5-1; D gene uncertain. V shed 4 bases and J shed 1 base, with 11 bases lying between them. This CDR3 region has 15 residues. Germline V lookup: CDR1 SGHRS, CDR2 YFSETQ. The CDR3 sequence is CASSHEHLNTGELFF. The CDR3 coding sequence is TGCGCCAGCAGCCATGAGCACTTGAACACCGGGGAGCTGTTTTTT.

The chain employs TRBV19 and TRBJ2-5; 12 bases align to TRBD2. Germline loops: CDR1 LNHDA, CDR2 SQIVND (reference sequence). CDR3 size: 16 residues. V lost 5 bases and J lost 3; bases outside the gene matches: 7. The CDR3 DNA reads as TGTGCCAGTAGTCTATGGACTAGCGGGAACAAAGAGACCCAGTACTTC. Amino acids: CASSLWTSGNKETQYF. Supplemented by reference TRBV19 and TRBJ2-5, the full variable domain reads DGGITQSPKYLFRKEGQNVTLSCEQNLNHDAMYWYRQDPGQGLRLIYYSQIVNDFQKGDIAEGYSVSREKKESFPLTVTSAQKNPTAFYLCASSLWTSGNKETQYFGPGTRLLVL.

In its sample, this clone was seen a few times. The CDR3 nucleotides read TGCGCCAGCAGCGCAGGGACAGGGGGCTTCACCGGGGAGCTGTTTTTT. Translated, it gives CASSAGTGGFTGELFF. The genes are TRBV5-1 and TRBJ2-2; TRBD1 aligns across 12 bases. The CDR3 spans 16 residues. The junction had 5 bases not matched to a gene; V was cut back by 4 bases and J by 4 bases. Germline values: CDR1 SGHRS, CDR2 YFSETQ.

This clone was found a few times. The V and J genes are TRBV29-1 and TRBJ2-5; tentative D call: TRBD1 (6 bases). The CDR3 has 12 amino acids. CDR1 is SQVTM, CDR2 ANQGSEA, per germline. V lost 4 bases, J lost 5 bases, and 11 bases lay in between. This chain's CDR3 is CSVVRQGETQYF. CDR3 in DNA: TGCAGCGTTGTGCGGCAGGGGGAGACCCAGTACTTC.

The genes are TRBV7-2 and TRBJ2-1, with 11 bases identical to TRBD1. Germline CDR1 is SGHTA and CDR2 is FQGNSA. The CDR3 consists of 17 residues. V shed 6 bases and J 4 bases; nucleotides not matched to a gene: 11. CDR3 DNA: TGTGCCAGCAGTTACCGTCCTGGGACAGGGGGGTACAATGAGCAGTTCTTC. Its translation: CASSYRPGTGGYNEQFF.

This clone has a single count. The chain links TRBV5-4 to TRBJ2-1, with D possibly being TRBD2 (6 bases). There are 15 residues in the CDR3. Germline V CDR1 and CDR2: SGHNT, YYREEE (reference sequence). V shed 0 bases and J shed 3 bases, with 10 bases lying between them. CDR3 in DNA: TGTGCCAGCAGCTTGGAGAGCGGGCGCTACAATGAGCAGTTCTTC. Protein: CASSLESGRYNEQFF.

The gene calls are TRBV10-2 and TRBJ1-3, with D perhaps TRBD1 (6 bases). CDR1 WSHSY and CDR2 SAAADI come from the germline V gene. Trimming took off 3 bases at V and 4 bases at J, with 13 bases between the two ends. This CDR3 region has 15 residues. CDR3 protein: CASSEQGVLGNTIYF. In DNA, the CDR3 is TGCGCCAGCAGTGAACAGGGTGTTCTCGGAAACACCATATATTTT.

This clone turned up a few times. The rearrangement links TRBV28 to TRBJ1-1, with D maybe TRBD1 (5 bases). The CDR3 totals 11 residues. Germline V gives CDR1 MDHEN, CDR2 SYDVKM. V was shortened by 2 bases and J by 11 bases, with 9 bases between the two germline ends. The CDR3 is CASSLGQRAFF. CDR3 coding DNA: TGTGCCAGCAGTTTAGGACAAAGGGCTTTCTTT.

This CDR3 is CASSATIRADYGYTF. The CDR3 DNA reads TGTGCCAGCAGCGCCACAATCAGAGCGGACTATGGCTACACCTTC. This sequence joins TRBV9 and TRBJ1-2; D gene ambiguous. V lost 3 bases to trimming and J lost 3 bases, with 15 bases between them. This CDR3 is built from 15 residues. Germline CDR1 reads SGDLS; CDR2 reads YYNGEE.